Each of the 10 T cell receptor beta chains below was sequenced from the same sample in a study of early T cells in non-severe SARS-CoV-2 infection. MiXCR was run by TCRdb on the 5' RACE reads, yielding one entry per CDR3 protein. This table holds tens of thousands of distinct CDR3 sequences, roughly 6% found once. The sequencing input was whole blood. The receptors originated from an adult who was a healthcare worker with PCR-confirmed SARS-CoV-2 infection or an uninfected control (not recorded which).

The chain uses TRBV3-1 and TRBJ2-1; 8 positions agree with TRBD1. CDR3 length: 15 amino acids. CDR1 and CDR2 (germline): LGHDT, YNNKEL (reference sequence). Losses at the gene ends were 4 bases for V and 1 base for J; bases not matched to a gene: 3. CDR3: CASSPTGGSYNEQFF. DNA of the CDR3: TGTGCCAGCAGCCCTACAGGGGGATCCTACAATGAGCAGTTCTTC.

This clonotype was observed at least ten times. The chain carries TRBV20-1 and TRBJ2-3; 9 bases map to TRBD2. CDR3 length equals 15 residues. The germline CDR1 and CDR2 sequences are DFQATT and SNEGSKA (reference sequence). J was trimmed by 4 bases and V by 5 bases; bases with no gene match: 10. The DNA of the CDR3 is TGCAGTGCTTTGCCCCTAGCGGGGACGTCAGATACGCAGTATTTT. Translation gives CSALPLAGTSDTQYF.

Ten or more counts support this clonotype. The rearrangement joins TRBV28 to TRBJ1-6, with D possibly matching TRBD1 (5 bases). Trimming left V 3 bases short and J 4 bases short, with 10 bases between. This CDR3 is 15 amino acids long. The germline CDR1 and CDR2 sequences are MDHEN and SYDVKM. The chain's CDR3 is CASSLHAGYNSPLHF. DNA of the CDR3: TGTGCCAGCAGTTTGCATGCAGGGTATAATTCACCCCTCCACTTT.

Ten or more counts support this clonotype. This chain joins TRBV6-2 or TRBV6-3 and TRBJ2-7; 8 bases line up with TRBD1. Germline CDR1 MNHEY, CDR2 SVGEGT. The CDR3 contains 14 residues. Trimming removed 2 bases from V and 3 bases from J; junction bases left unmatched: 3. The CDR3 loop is CASSYPDRGYEQYF. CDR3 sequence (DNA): TGTGCCAGCAGTTACCCTGACAGGGGCTACGAGCAGTACTTC.

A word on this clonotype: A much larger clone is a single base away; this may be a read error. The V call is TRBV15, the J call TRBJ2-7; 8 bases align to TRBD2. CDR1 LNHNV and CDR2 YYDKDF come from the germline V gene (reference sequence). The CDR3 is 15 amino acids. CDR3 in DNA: TGTGCCACCAACAGATTCCGGGAGGGGACCTACGAGCAGTACTTC. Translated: CATNRFREGTYEQYF.

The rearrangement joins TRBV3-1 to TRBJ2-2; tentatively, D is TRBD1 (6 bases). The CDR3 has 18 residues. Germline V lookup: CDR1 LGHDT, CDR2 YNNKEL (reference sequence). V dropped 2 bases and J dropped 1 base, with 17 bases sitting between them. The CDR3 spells CASSQYSQNRENTGELFF. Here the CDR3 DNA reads TGTGCCAGCAGCCAATATTCCCAAAACAGGGAGAACACCGGGGAGCTGTTTTTT.

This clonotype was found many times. This CDR3 reads CAIMINTEAFF. CDR3 coding DNA: TGTGCCATCATGATCAACACTGAAGCTTTCTTT. This sequence joins TRBV10-3 and TRBJ1-1; no reliable D call. This CDR3 comprises 11 residues. Trimming pared 7 bases from V and 2 bases from J, leaving 5 bases between. Germline CDR1 reads ENHRY; CDR2 reads SYGVKD.

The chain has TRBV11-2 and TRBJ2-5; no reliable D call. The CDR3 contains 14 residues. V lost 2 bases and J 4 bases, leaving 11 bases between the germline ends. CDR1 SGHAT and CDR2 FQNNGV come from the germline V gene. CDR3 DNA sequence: TGTGCCAGCAGCTTACTTCAACGGATAGAGACCCAGTACTTC. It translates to CASSLLQRIETQYF.

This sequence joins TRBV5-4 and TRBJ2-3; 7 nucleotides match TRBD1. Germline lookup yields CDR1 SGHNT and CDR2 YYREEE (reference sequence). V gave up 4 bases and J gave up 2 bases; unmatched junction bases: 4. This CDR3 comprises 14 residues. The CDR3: CASSIGGITDTQYF. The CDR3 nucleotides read TGTGCCAGCAGCATAGGGGGCATCACAGATACGCAGTATTTT.

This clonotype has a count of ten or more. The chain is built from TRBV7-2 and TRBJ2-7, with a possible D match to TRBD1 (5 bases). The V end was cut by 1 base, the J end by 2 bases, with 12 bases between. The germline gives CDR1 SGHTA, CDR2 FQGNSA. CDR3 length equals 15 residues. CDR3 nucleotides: TGTGCCAGCAGCTTAGGTCAGGGATTACCCTACGAGCAGTACTTC. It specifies CASSLGQGLPYEQYF.